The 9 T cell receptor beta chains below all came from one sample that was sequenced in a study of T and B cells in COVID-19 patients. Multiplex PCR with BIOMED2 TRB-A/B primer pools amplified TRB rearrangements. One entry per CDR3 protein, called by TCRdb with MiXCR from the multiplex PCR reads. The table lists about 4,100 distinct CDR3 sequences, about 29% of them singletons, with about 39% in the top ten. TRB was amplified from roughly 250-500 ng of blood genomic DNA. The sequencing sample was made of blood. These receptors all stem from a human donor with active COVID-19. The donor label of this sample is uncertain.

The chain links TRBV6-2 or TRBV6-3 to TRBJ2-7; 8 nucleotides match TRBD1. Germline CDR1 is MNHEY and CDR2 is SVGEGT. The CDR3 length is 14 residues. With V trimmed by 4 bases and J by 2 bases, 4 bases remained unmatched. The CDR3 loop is CASSSRTGTYEQYF. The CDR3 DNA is TGTGCCAGCAGTTCCCGGACAGGGACCTACGAGCAGTACTTC.

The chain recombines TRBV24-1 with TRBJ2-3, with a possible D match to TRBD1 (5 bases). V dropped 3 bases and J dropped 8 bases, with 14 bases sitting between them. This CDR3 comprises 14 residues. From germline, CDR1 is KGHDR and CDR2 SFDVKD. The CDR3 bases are TGTGCCACCAGTGATGTGGGGCGCGGCGGTACGCAGTATTTT. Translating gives CATSDVGRGGTQYF.

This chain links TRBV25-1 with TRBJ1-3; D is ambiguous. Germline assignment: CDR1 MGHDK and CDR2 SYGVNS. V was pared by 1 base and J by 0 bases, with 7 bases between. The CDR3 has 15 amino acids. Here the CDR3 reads CASSEWAGSGNTIYF. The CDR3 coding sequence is TGTGCCAGCAGTGAATGGGCGGGCTCTGGAAACACCATATATTTT.

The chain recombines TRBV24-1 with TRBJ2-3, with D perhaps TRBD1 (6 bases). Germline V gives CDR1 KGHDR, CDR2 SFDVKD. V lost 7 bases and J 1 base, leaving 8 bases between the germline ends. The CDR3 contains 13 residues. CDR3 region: CATSRQGTDTQYF. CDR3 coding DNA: TGTGCCACCAGCAGACAGGGCACAGATACGCAGTATTTT.

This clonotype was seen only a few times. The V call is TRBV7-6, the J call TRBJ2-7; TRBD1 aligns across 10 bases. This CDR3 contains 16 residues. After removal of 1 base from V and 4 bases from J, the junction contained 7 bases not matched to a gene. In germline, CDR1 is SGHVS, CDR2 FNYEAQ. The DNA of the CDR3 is TGTGCCAGCAGCTTAGACGGGACAGGGGCTAAGTACGAGCAGTACTTC. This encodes CASSLDGTGAKYEQYF. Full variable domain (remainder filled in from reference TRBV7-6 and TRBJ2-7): GAGVSQSPRYKVTKRGQDVALRCDPISGHVSLYWYRQALGQGPEFLTYFNYEAQQDKSGLPNDRFSAERPEGSISTLTIQRTEQRDSAMYRCASSLDGTGAKYEQYFGPGTRLTVT.

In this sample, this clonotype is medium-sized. The CDR3, as DNA: TGTGCCAGCATCGCTTACGGGGGCCATGAGCAGTTCTTC. Protein sequence: CASIAYGGHEQFF. The chain links TRBV27 to TRBJ2-1; D could derive from TRBD1 or TRBD2 (6 bases each). V was trimmed by 7 bases and J by 8 bases, leaving 15 bases between them. The CDR3 is made up of 13 amino acids. Germline CDR1 is MNHEY and CDR2 is SMNVEV (reference sequence).

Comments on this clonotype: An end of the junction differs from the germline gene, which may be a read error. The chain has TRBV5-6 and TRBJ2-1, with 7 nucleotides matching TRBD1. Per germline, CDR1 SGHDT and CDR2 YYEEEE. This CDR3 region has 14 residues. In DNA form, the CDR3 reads TGCGCCAGCAGTTGGGACAGCTCCTACAATGAGCAGTTCTTC. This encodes CASSWDSSYNEQFF.

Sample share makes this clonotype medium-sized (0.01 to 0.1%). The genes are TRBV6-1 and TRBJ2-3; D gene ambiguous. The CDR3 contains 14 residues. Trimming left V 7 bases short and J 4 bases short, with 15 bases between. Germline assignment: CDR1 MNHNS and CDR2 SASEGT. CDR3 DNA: TGTGCCAGCACCGGAGATCGTAGCCCAGATACGCAGTATTTT. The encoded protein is CASTGDRSPDTQYF.

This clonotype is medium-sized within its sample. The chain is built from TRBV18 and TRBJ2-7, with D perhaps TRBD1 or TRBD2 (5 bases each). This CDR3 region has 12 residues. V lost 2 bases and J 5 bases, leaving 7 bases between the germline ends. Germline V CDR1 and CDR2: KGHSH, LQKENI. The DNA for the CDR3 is TGTGCCAGCTCACCAGGGGGTCACGAGCAGTACTTC. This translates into CASSPGGHEQYF. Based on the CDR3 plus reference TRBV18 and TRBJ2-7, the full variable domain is NAGVMQNPRHLVRRRGQEARLRCSPMKGHSHVYWYRQLPEEGLKFMVYLQKENIIDESGMPKERFSAEFPKEGPSILRIQQVVRGDSAAYFCASSPGGHEQYFGPGTRLTVT.